This TCR beta chain was obtained from a study of shared clonotypes between healthy human individuals. Study at large: The plates for each donor numbered three CD4 naive, three CD4 memory, two CD8 naive and one CD8 memory. Study-wide results and limits: Generally, naive subsets came out with larger estimated richness than memory subsets. In contrast to clonotypes shared by all four donors, non-shared clonotypes had lower generation probabilities.

Measured with immunoSEQ multiplex PCR; TCRdb has only the in-frame clones, and not every one. In the table there are about a million clones, around three quarters of which are singletons. CDR3 length: 13 residues. V was pared by 3 bases and J by 4 bases, with 2 bases of the junction left unmatched. CDR1 and CDR2 (germline): GTSNPN, SVGIG (reference sequence). Turning to this clone: As yet, its antigen is unknown.

Healthy HIV-negative adults without recent acute infections or vaccinations served as donors. The source of this sequence is a man younger than 35 in good health. Some clones in this sample may be carry-over from other donors' samples. Material for sequencing was memory CD4+ T cells from PBMCs. Subset here: CD45RA-negative fraction. The chain combines TRBV30 with TRBJ2-3; 9 bases match TRBD1. The CDR3, as DNA: TGTGCCTGGAGGAGACAGGGGGCAGATACGCAGTATTTT. This encodes CAWRRQGADTQYF.